This T cell receptor (beta chain) was documented in a study of blood T cell repertoires in COVID-19. Recruited during active infection, patients (from Seattle) were subsequently followed longitudinally. V lost 0 bases, J lost 5 bases, and 8 bases lay in between. CDR1 is SGHKS and CDR2 is YYEKEE in the germline V gene (reference sequence). The CDR3 is made up of 13 amino acids. TCRdb's copy holds only in-frame clones and misses some; the assay was immunoSEQ multiplex PCR. The sample yields about 210,000 clones, 70% to 85% seen once. Sequencing was done on a sample of peripheral blood. V and J are TRBV5-5 and TRBJ2-5, with D uncertain. This clonotype was sampled from a woman aged 80 or over with COVID-19, enrolled during active disease. The CDR3 DNA follows: TGTGCCAGCAGCTTGGCCTTCTTGGAGACCCAGTACTTC. Translation gives CASSLAFLETQYF.